The present T cell receptor beta chain was sequenced within a study of vaccination effects on CD4 cells after COVID-19. Overall study: Before sequencing took place, the ViraFEST assay used viral peptide pools to expand antigen-specific CD4+ T cells. They grew over 1.5 million PBMC in each well, adding 8.5 to 10 IU/ml IL-2 and 10 ug/ml peptides.

Trimming stripped 3 bases from V and 3 bases from J, with 22 bases between. The CDR3 has 17 amino acids. Germline assignment: CDR1 SQVTM and CDR2 ANQGSEA. Scientists isolated CD4+ T cells after an approximately 10-day culture period ended. Two doses of either BNT162b2 or mRNA-1273 were given to each participant. Half-medium replacement with IL-2 medium occurred on days 3 and 7. Here immunoSEQ multiplex PCR was the method, and the copy in TCRdb shows in-frame clones only, minus some. The repertoire holds about 45,000 clones, with more than 65% as singletons. As for this clone: The antigen is undetermined.

This receptor was identified in a human donor who received a COVID-19 vaccine. The chain combines TRBV29-1 with TRBJ2-3; the D gene is possibly TRBD1 (6 bases). The specimen was CD4+ T cells from PBMCs cultured without peptide, collected after COVID-19 vaccination. The CDR3 reads CSVDYWPPQGRTDTQYF. DNA for the CDR3: TGCAGCGTTGACTACTGGCCCCCACAGGGAAGGACAGATACGCAGTATTTT.